The rows below give T cell receptor beta chains drawn from one sample of a study of cytomegalovirus exposure and HLA in healthy donors. Produced via immunoSEQ multiplex PCR; TCRdb's table is partial and in-frame only. The repertoire consists of approximately 190,000 clones, with about four fifths occurring once and the leading ten covering approximately 2.4%. Sample: PBMCs. The source of these receptors is a woman in her fifties or sixties in good health and CMV-seropositive. Both conserved end residues are part of each CDR3. A D gene is named only where the DNA matches it firmly. Size is omitted from some rows. Given values are once, few, many or a class for expanded clones.

D	J	V	size	CDR3	DNA
TRBD1	TRBJ1-6	TRBV2	-	CASSRQGDFAPLHF	TGTGCCAGCAGTCGACAGGGGGACTTTGCACCCCTCCACTTT
-	TRBJ2-1	TRBV6-6	-	CASSWGITYNEQFF	TGTGCCAGCAGTTGGGGCATAACCTACAATGAGCAGTTCTTC
TRBD1	TRBJ2-7	TRBV25-1	-	CASSDGTGRSYEQYF	TGTGCCAGCAGTGACGGGACAGGGAGGTCCTACGAGCAGTACTTC
-	TRBJ2-6	TRBV7-3	-	CASRTGGSSGANVLTF	TGTGCCAGCAGAACTGGGGGGTCCTCTGGGGCCAACGTCCTGACTTTC
-	TRBJ2-5	TRBV18	-	CASSRGPGETQYF	TGTGCCAGCTCGCGGGGGCCGGGAGAGACCCAGTACTTC
TRBD2	TRBJ2-5	TRBV18	-	CASSSLAGAQETQYF	TGTGCCAGCTCGTCACTAGCGGGGGCACAAGAGACCCAGTACTTC
TRBD1	TRBJ1-4	TRBV28	-	CASSADRGYEKLFF	TGTGCCAGCAGTGCGGACAGGGGATATGAAAAACTGTTTTTT
TRBD1	TRBJ1-1	TRBV5-1	few	CASSIDRDTEAFF	TGCGCCAGCAGCATAGACAGGGACACTGAAGCTTTCTTT
TRBD2	TRBJ2-5	TRBV4-2	once	CASSQSIAGGKETQYF	TGTGCCAGCAGCCAATCTATAGCGGGGGGAAAAGAGACCCAGTACTTC
-	TRBJ1-6	TRBV15	-	CATSLTEETKPLHF	TGTGCCACCAGCCTCACAGAAGAAACCAAACCCCTCCACTTT
-	TRBJ1-6	TRBV14	-	CASSQDSSSYNSPLHF	TGTGCCAGCAGCCAAGATTCGAGCTCCTATAATTCACCCCTCCACTTT
TRBD1	TRBJ2-2	TRBV10-2	once	CASRGQSNTGELFF	TGCGCCAGCAGGGGACAGTCGAACACCGGGGAGCTGTTTTTT
-	TRBJ1-1	TRBV5-6	-	CASSTRSLNTEAFF	TGTGCCAGCAGCACCCGGTCGCTAAACACTGAAGCTTTCTTT
TRBD1	TRBJ2-3	TRBV7-3	-	CASSPRTGSSADTQYF	TGTGCCAGCAGCCCCCGGACAGGTTCTAGTGCAGATACGCAGTATTTT
-	TRBJ2-7	TRBV2	-	CASSDTYEQYF	TGTGCCAGCAGTGACACTTACGAGCAGTACTTC
TRBD2	TRBJ2-7	TRBV4-3	-	CASSQDYVRLAGGAYEQYF	TGCGCCAGCAGCCAAGATTATGTCCGACTAGCGGGGGGCGCCTACGAGCAGTACTTC
-	TRBJ1-1	TRBV7-8	-	CASSLGVAAFF	TGTGCCAGCAGCTTAGGTGTGGCAGCTTTCTTT
TRBD1	TRBJ2-2	TRBV5-1	-	CASSPDRGETGELFF	TGCGCCAGCAGCCCTGACAGGGGAGAGACCGGGGAGCTGTTTTTT
TRBD1	TRBJ2-3	TRBV28	-	CATILGGVWGQGGDTTDTQYF	TGTGCCACCATTCTGGGGGGCGTGTGGGGACAGGGGGGGGACACGACAGATACGCAGTATTTT
-	TRBJ2-1	TRBV4-2	-	CASSQDPSNEQFF	TGTGCCAGCAGCCAAGATCCTAGCAATGAGCAGTTCTTC
-	TRBJ1-1	TRBV5-4	few	CASSFRGMNTEAFF	TGTGCCAGCAGCTTCCGGGGAATGAACACTGAAGCTTTCTTT
-	TRBJ1-4	TRBV2	-	CASSETGIGEKLFF	TGTGCCAGCAGTGAAACAGGGATCGGGGAAAAACTGTTTTTT
-	TRBJ1-4	TRBV5-6	-	CASSLARVHEKLFF	TGTGCCAGCAGCTTGGCCAGGGTTCATGAAAAACTGTTTTTT